This is a list of T cell receptor beta chains from one sample in a study of cytomegalovirus exposure and HLA in healthy donors. TCRdb's copy holds only in-frame clones and misses some; the assay was immunoSEQ multiplex PCR. This sample carries under 150,000 clones, about two thirds of them seen once, and the ten largest clones take 2% to 2.5%. Sequencing used PBMCs. The source is a middle-aged man in good health and CMV-seronegative. CDR3s include the opening cysteine and the closing phenylalanine or tryptophan. Each record gives: CDR3 protein, CDR3 DNA, clone size, V gene, CDR3 length, J gene, D gene. The D gene is left open where the match is weak. Size is omitted from some rows. Given values are once, few, many or a class for expanded clones.

CDR3 protein: CASSPSAGLAGVKTQYF
CDR3 DNA: TGTGCCAGCAGCCCGTCCGCGGGACTAGCGGGAGTGAAGACCCAGTACTTC
clone size: -
V gene: TRBV5-4
CDR3 length: 17
J gene: TRBJ2-5
D gene: TRBD2

CDR3 protein: CASTGWQGRDTQYF
CDR3 DNA: TGTGCCAGCACGGGTTGGCAGGGTCGGGATACGCAGTATTTT
clone size: -
V gene: TRBV2
CDR3 length: 14
J gene: TRBJ2-3
D gene: -

CDR3 protein: CASSEGRHLSYNEQFF
CDR3 DNA: TGTGCCAGCAGTGAAGGCAGACACCTTTCCTACAATGAGCAGTTCTTC
clone size: -
V gene: TRBV6-1
CDR3 length: 16
J gene: TRBJ2-1
D gene: -

CDR3 protein: CASSTVDSSYEQYF
CDR3 DNA: TGTGCCAGCAGCACCGTGGACAGCTCCTACGAGCAGTACTTC
clone size: few
V gene: TRBV7-8
CDR3 length: 14
J gene: TRBJ2-7
D gene: -

CDR3 protein: CASSLWELSYNEQFF
CDR3 DNA: TGTGCCAGCAGTTTGTGGGAGTTATCCTACAATGAGCAGTTCTTC
clone size: -
V gene: TRBV28
CDR3 length: 15
J gene: TRBJ2-1
D gene: -

CDR3 protein: CASSLVAGLFSYEQYF
CDR3 DNA: TGTGCCAGCAGCTTAGTGGCAGGGCTGTTTTCCTACGAGCAGTACTTC
clone size: -
V gene: TRBV11-2
CDR3 length: 16
J gene: TRBJ2-7
D gene: -

CDR3 protein: CAWSGFSGIIAYEQYF
CDR3 DNA: TGTGCCTGGAGTGGGTTCAGCGGGATAATCGCCTACGAGCAGTACTTC
clone size: -
V gene: TRBV30
CDR3 length: 16
J gene: TRBJ2-7
D gene: TRBD2

CDR3 protein: CASSEVETGVKYF
CDR3 DNA: TGTGCCAGCAGTGAAGTGGAGACAGGGGTTAAGTACTTC
clone size: -
V gene: TRBV6-1
CDR3 length: 13
J gene: TRBJ2-5
D gene: TRBD1

CDR3 protein: CASSSGLAGSSYNEQFF
CDR3 DNA: TGTGCCAGCAGCTCTGGACTAGCGGGGAGCTCCTACAATGAGCAGTTCTTC
clone size: few
V gene: TRBV7-9
CDR3 length: 17
J gene: TRBJ2-1
D gene: TRBD2

CDR3 protein: CASSLSPAKYNEQFF
CDR3 DNA: TGTGCCAGCAGCTTGTCCCCAGCGAAGTACAATGAGCAGTTCTTC
clone size: -
V gene: TRBV5-5
CDR3 length: 15
J gene: TRBJ2-1
D gene: -

CDR3 protein: CASSQRDRYNSPLHF
CDR3 DNA: TGTGCCAGCAGCCAACGGGACAGATATAATTCACCCCTCCACTTT
clone size: -
V gene: TRBV5-6
CDR3 length: 15
J gene: TRBJ1-6
D gene: TRBD1

CDR3 protein: CASSPTSGTSERSYNEQFF
CDR3 DNA: TGTGCCAGCAGCCCTACCTCCGGGACTAGCGAACGCTCCTACAATGAGCAGTTCTTC
clone size: -
V gene: TRBV7-9
CDR3 length: 19
J gene: TRBJ2-1
D gene: TRBD2

CDR3 protein: CASSLSSGTTEQYF
CDR3 DNA: TGTGCCAGCAGCTTGAGTAGCGGGACCACGGAGCAGTACTTC
clone size: -
V gene: TRBV5-4
CDR3 length: 14
J gene: TRBJ2-7
D gene: TRBD2

CDR3 protein: CASSPEHQETQYF
CDR3 DNA: TGTGCCAGCAGTCCCGAGCACCAAGAGACCCAGTACTTC
clone size: -
V gene: TRBV6-6
CDR3 length: 13
J gene: TRBJ2-5
D gene: -

CDR3 protein: CASRQDRNQPQHF
CDR3 DNA: TGTGCCAGCAGGCAAGACAGAAATCAGCCCCAGCATTTT
clone size: -
V gene: TRBV27
CDR3 length: 13
J gene: TRBJ1-5
D gene: -

CDR3 protein: CASRPTSGRTSSYNEQFF
CDR3 DNA: TGTGCCAGTAGGCCGACTAGCGGGAGGACCAGCTCCTACAATGAGCAGTTCTTC
clone size: once
V gene: TRBV19
CDR3 length: 18
J gene: TRBJ2-1
D gene: TRBD2

CDR3 protein: CATSGPRLNTGELFF
CDR3 DNA: TGTGCCACCAGCGGCCCAAGACTGAACACCGGGGAGCTGTTTTTT
clone size: -
V gene: TRBV6-5
CDR3 length: 15
J gene: TRBJ2-2
D gene: -

CDR3 protein: CASSLQGGGTEAFF
CDR3 DNA: TGTGCCAGCAGCTTGCAGGGAGGAGGGACTGAAGCTTTCTTT
clone size: -
V gene: TRBV5-4
CDR3 length: 14
J gene: TRBJ1-1
D gene: -

CDR3 protein: CASSVGGGGYGYTF
CDR3 DNA: TGTGCCAGCAGCGTAGGAGGGGGCGGCTATGGCTACACCTTC
clone size: few
V gene: TRBV9
CDR3 length: 14
J gene: TRBJ1-2
D gene: TRBD1

CDR3 protein: CASSLEGQNYNEQFF
CDR3 DNA: TGTGCCAGCAGCTTAGAGGGACAGAACTACAATGAGCAGTTCTTC
clone size: -
V gene: TRBV7-2
CDR3 length: 15
J gene: TRBJ2-1
D gene: TRBD1

CDR3 protein: CASRTRQGDHEQYF
CDR3 DNA: TGTGCCAGCAGGACTAGACAGGGCGACCACGAGCAGTACTTC
clone size: -
V gene: TRBV6-5
CDR3 length: 14
J gene: TRBJ2-7
D gene: -

CDR3 protein: CAIRPRGSVKTAQHF
CDR3 DNA: TGTGCCATCAGACCCAGGGGGTCCGTCAAAACAGCCCAGCATTTT
clone size: -
V gene: TRBV10-3
CDR3 length: 15
J gene: TRBJ1-5
D gene: TRBD1

CDR3 protein: CASSLGTGRNQPQHF
CDR3 DNA: TGCGCCAGCAGCTTGGGGACAGGCCGCAATCAGCCCCAGCATTTT
clone size: -
V gene: TRBV5-1
CDR3 length: 15
J gene: TRBJ1-5
D gene: TRBD1

CDR3 protein: CASSLGNGQGYEQYF
CDR3 DNA: TGCGCCAGCAGCTTGGGAAACGGACAGGGGTACGAGCAGTACTTC
clone size: -
V gene: TRBV5-1
CDR3 length: 15
J gene: TRBJ2-7
D gene: TRBD1

CDR3 protein: CASSLDSSRETQYF
CDR3 DNA: TGTGCCAGCAGCTTAGATTCTAGCAGAGAGACCCAGTACTTC
clone size: -
V gene: TRBV13
CDR3 length: 14
J gene: TRBJ2-5
D gene: -

CDR3 protein: CASSEYSTSRNEQYF
CDR3 DNA: TGTGCCAGCAGTGAATACTCGACTAGCCGGAACGAGCAGTACTTC
clone size: -
V gene: TRBV25-1
CDR3 length: 15
J gene: TRBJ2-7
D gene: TRBD2

CDR3 protein: CASSDSDNHEQFF
CDR3 DNA: TGTGCCAGCAGTGACTCGGACAACCATGAGCAGTTCTTC
clone size: -
V gene: TRBV6-4
CDR3 length: 13
J gene: TRBJ2-1
D gene: -

CDR3 protein: CASRRQGGHTEAFF
CDR3 DNA: TGTGCCAGCAGAAGACAGGGGGGTCACACTGAAGCTTTCTTT
clone size: -
V gene: TRBV28
CDR3 length: 14
J gene: TRBJ1-1
D gene: TRBD1

CDR3 protein: CASSQDRGTEYEQYF
CDR3 DNA: TGCGCCAGCAGCCAAGATCGCGGGACAGAATACGAGCAGTACTTC
clone size: -
V gene: TRBV4-3
CDR3 length: 15
J gene: TRBJ2-7
D gene: -

CDR3 protein: CASSFPPPYNEQFF
CDR3 DNA: TGTGCCAGCAGCTTCCCCCCTCCCTACAATGAGCAGTTCTTC
clone size: -
V gene: TRBV5-4
CDR3 length: 14
J gene: TRBJ2-1
D gene: -

CDR3 protein: CAWSVRRYPSIDTQYF
CDR3 DNA: TGTGCCTGGAGTGTACGTCGGTACCCGAGTATAGATACGCAGTATTTT
clone size: -
V gene: TRBV30
CDR3 length: 16
J gene: TRBJ2-3
D gene: -

CDR3 protein: CASSLAGTGMHEQYF
CDR3 DNA: TGTGCCAGCAGCTTAGCGGGGACAGGGATGCACGAGCAGTACTTC
clone size: -
V gene: TRBV7-9
CDR3 length: 15
J gene: TRBJ2-7
D gene: TRBD1

CDR3 protein: CASSAGTGEGYGYTF
CDR3 DNA: TGTGCCAGCAGCGCCGGGACAGGGGAGGGCTATGGCTACACCTTC
clone size: few
V gene: TRBV9
CDR3 length: 15
J gene: TRBJ1-2
D gene: TRBD1

CDR3 protein: CASSDINREPSYEQYF
CDR3 DNA: TGTGCCAGCAGTGACATAAACAGGGAGCCGTCCTACGAGCAGTACTTC
clone size: -
V gene: TRBV27
CDR3 length: 16
J gene: TRBJ2-7
D gene: -

CDR3 protein: CASSRTGGGNQPQHF
CDR3 DNA: TGTGCCAGCAGCAGGACAGGTGGAGGCAATCAGCCCCAGCATTTT
clone size: few
V gene: TRBV9
CDR3 length: 15
J gene: TRBJ1-5
D gene: TRBD1

CDR3 protein: CASSYSGLAGANVLTF
CDR3 DNA: TGTGCCAGCAGTTACTCGGGCCTGGCTGGGGCCAACGTCCTGACTTTC
clone size: -
V gene: TRBV6-5
CDR3 length: 16
J gene: TRBJ2-6
D gene: -

CDR3 protein: CASRIVNEQFF
CDR3 DNA: TGTGCCAGCAGGATAGTTAATGAGCAGTTCTTC
clone size: -
V gene: TRBV2
CDR3 length: 11
J gene: TRBJ2-1
D gene: -

CDR3 protein: CAWSVFRGLAGFYNEQFF
CDR3 DNA: TGTGCCTGGAGTGTATTCCGCGGCCTAGCGGGGTTTTACAATGAGCAGTTCTTC
clone size: -
V gene: TRBV30
CDR3 length: 18
J gene: TRBJ2-1
D gene: TRBD2

CDR3 protein: CASSVGGRGQETQYF
CDR3 DNA: TGTGCCAGCAGCGTAGGGGGCAGGGGCCAAGAGACCCAGTACTTC
clone size: -
V gene: TRBV9
CDR3 length: 15
J gene: TRBJ2-5
D gene: -

CDR3 protein: CASSETAGSSYNSPLHF
CDR3 DNA: TGTGCCAGCAGTGAAACGGCAGGAAGCTCCTATAATTCACCCCTCCACTTT
clone size: few
V gene: TRBV2
CDR3 length: 17
J gene: TRBJ1-6
D gene: -

CDR3 protein: CASRTVDNSPLHF
CDR3 DNA: TGTGCCAGTCGGACAGTGGATAATTCACCCCTCCACTTT
clone size: -
V gene: TRBV19
CDR3 length: 13
J gene: TRBJ1-6
D gene: -

CDR3 protein: CASSLDGGKLFF
CDR3 DNA: TGTGCCAGCAGCTTGGACGGAGGGAAACTGTTTTTT
clone size: few
V gene: TRBV5-4
CDR3 length: 12
J gene: TRBJ1-4
D gene: -